This TCR beta chain originates from a study of T-cell memory formation after mild COVID-19. The germline V and J ends were trimmed by 2 bases and 8 bases, with 4 bases remaining between them. There are 11 residues in the CDR3. Germline V gives CDR1 SNHLY, CDR2 FYNNEI. This clonotype was counted a few times. TCRdb redid the calling of the 5' RACE reads with MiXCR, one entry per CDR3 protein. The sample carries around 210,000 distinct CDR3 sequences, over 7.5% recorded once. J is TRBJ2-1 and V is TRBV2; D gene ambiguous. Sequenced material: PBMCs or a T cell subset sorted from them (not recorded which). The origin of this receptor is a man between 18 and 35 years old who had mild COVID-19 (a few samples of this study predate the infection). Cell type and time point are not known. Here the CDR3 reads CASSERYEQFF. DNA of the CDR3: TGTGCCAGCAGTGAACGGTATGAGCAGTTCTTC.